This T cell receptor beta chain was identified in a study of CXCR3-negative and CXCR3-positive naive CD8 T cells. Note on this clonotype: Its antigen is still unknown.

CDR1 and CDR2 (germline): SEHNR, FQNEAQ (reference sequence). The CDR3 sequence is 14 residues long. Study-wide results and limits: Expression of CXCR3 was partially reduced after cryopreservation, and fresh PBMCs were used in most assays.

5' RACE that incorporated UMI labels was used to prepare the TRB cDNA libraries. TCRdb reprocessed the 5' RACE reads, keeping one entry per CDR3 protein, no DNA. This specimen shows approximately 83,000 distinct CDR3 sequences; the ten leading clones hold 1.7%. The chain joins TRBV7-9 to TRBJ2-3. The source is a human donor in good health. Some clones in this sample may be carry-over from other donors' samples. Material for sequencing was naive CXCR3- CD8+ T cells from blood. Noted subset: CD45RO-CCR7+CD27+CD95- naive CD8+ T cells lacking CXCR3 (TNR3-). The CDR3 region is CASSRADSTDTQYF. Variable domain in full (rest from reference TRBV7-9 and TRBJ2-3): DTGVSQNPRHKITKRGQNVTFRCDPISEHNRLYWYRQTLGQGPEFLTYFQNEAQLEKSRLLSDRFSAERPKGSFSTLEIQRTEQGDSAMYLCASSRADSTDTQYFGPGTRLTVL.